The clone carrying this TCR beta chain was counted only a few times. Its antigen remains unknown. This record belongs to a study of cytomegalovirus exposure and HLA in healthy donors. Overall study: Caucasian-associated ancestry cluster membership applied to about four fifths of several hundred genotyped donors.

The PCR contained 60 Vbeta and 13 Jbeta primers. The table came from immunoSEQ multiplex PCR; TCRdb's copy has only in-frame clones and leaves some out. The table records under 300,000 clones, almost 85% of them present only once. Study results and caveats: Apparent HLA restriction characterized most CMV-associated TCR beta chains in a later analysis.

Sequenced input: PBMCs. The clonotype originates from a woman in her thirties or forties in good health and CMV-seropositive.

The CDR3 sequence: CASSRAGDRDQPQHF. Written as DNA, the CDR3 is TGTGCCAGCAGCCGAGCGGGGGACAGGGATCAGCCCCAGCATTTT. The chain uses TRBV9 and TRBJ1-5; 9 bases are a match to TRBD1. The CDR3 runs 15 residues. V shed 4 bases and J 5 bases; nucleotides not matched to a gene: 7. Per the germline V gene, CDR1 is SGDLS and CDR2 is YYNGEE.